Described below is a single T cell receptor beta chain sequence and its context. No antigen is known for it. The protocol was immunoSEQ multiplex PCR, while the TCRdb copy is restricted to in-frame clones and leaves out a portion. This repertoire shows about 15,000 clones, less than 85% found once; its top ten account for over 5%. The data belong to a study of tumor-infiltrating lymphocytes in localized non-small cell lung cancer. Study-wide background: The cohort mixed smokers and never-smokers, several histologies, and some post-neoadjuvant-chemotherapy samples. Each patient gave resected tumor and non-adjacent uninvolved lung tissue. General study points: Tumors had more T cell infiltration than uninvolved lung, per TCRbeta sequencing and CD3 counts.

The sample taken for sequencing was lung tumor tissue. This TCR was sampled from a human donor with non-small cell lung cancer.

The CDR3 nucleotides are TGTGCCAGCACGCGGTTGGGGGGCGAATATGGCTACACCTTC. This translates into CASTRLGGEYGYTF. The chain employs TRBV27 and TRBJ1-2; D possibly corresponds to TRBD1 (6 bases). Trimming stripped 7 bases from V and 5 bases from J, with 17 bases between. Germline values: CDR1 MNHEY, CDR2 SMNVEV (reference sequence). This CDR3 contains 14 residues.